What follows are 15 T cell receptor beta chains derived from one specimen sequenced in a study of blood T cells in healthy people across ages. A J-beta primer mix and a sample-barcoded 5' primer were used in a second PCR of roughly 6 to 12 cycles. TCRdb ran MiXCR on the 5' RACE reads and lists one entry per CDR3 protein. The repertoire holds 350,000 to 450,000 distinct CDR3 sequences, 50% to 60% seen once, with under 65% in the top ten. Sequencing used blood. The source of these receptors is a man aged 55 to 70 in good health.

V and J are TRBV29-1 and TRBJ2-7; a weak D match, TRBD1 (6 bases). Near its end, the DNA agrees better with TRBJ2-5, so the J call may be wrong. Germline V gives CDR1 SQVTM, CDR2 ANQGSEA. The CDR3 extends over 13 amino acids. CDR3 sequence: CSASTGPGETQYF. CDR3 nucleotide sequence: TGCAGCGCCTCGACAGGTCCAGGGGAGACCCAGTACTTC.

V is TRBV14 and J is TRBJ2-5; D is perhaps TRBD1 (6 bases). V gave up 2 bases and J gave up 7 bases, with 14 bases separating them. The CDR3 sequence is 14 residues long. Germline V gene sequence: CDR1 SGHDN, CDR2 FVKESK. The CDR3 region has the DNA TGTGCCAGCAGCCAACCGGGGACATTGTGGACCCAGTACTTC. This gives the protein CASSQPGTLWTQYF.

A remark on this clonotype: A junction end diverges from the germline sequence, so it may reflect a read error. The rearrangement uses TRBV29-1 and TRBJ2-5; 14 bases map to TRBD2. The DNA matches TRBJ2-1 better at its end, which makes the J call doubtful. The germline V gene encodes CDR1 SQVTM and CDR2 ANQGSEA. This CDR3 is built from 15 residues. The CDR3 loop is CSVGGTSGSSNDQFF. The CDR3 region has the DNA TGCAGCGTGGGTGGGACTAGCGGGAGTTCTAATGACCAGTTCTTC.

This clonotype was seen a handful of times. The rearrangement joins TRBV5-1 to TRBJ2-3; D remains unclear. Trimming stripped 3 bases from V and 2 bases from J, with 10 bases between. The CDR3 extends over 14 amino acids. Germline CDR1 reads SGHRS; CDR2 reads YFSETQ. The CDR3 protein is CASSSEWATDTQYF. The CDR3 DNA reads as TGCGCCAGCAGCTCGGAGTGGGCCACAGATACGCAGTATTTT.

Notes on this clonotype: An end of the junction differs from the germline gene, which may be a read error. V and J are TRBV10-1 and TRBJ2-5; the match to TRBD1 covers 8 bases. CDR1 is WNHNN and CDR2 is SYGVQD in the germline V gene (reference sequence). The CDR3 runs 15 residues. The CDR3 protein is CASSDQDRDQEAQYF. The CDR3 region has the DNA TGCGCCAGCAGTGACCAGGACAGGGACCAAGAGGCCCAGTACTTC.

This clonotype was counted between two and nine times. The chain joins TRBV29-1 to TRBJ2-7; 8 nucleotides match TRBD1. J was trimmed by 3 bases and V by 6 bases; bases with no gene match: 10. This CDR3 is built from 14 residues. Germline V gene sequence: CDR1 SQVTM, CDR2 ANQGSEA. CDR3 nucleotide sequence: TGCAGCGTCTCGTCCGGGACAGGCGTCTACGAGCAGTACTTC. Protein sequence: CSVSSGTGVYEQYF.

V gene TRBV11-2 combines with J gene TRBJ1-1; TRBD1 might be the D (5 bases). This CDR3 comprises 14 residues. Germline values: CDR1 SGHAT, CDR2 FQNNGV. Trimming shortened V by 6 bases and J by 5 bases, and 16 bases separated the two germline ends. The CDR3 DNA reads TGTGCCAGCAGTTGGGGACGGGGGGGGACTGAAGCTTTCTTT. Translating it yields CASSWGRGGTEAFF.

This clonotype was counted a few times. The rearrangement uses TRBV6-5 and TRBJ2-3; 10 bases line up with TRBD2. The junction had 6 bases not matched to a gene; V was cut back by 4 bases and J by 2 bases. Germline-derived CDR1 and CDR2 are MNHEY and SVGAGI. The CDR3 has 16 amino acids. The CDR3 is CASSFLSGRDTDTQYF. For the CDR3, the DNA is TGTGCCAGCAGTTTCCTCAGCGGGAGGGACACAGATACGCAGTATTTT.

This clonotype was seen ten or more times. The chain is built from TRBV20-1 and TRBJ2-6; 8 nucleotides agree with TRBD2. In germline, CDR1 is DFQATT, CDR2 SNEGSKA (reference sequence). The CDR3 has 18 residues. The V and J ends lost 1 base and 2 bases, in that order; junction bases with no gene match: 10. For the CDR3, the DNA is TGCAGTGCTAGAGGGATTAGCGGGACGGGAGCTGGGGCCAACGTCCTGACTTTC. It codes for CSARGISGTGAGANVLTF.

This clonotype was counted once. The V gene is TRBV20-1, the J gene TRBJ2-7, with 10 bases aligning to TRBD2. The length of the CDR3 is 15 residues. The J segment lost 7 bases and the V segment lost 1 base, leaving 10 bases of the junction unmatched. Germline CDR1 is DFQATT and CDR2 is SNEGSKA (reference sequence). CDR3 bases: TGCAGTGCTAGAGCCTCTAGCGGGAGCTACAATGAGCAGTACTTC. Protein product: CSARASSGSYNEQYF.

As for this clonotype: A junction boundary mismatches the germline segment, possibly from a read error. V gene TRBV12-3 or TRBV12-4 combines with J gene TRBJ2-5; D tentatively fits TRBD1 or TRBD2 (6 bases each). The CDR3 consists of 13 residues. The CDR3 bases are TGTACCAGCAGTATCAGGGGAGGAGAGACCCAGTACTTC. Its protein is CTSSIRGGETQYF.

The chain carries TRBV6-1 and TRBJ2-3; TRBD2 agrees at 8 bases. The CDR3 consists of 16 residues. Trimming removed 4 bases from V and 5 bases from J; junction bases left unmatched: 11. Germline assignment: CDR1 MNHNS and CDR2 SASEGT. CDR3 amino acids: CASSGQLAARQDTQYF. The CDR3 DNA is TGTGCCAGCAGTGGACAACTAGCGGCAAGACAAGATACGCAGTATTTT.

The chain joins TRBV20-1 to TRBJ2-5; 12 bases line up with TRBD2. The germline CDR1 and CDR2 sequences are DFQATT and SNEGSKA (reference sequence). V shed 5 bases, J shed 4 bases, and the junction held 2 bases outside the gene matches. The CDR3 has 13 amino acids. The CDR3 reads CSAPSGGAETQYF. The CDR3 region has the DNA TGCAGTGCTCCTAGCGGGGGGGCAGAGACCCAGTACTTC.

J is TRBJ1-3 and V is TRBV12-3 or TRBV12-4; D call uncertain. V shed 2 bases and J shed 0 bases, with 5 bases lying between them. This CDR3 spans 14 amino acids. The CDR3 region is CASSLSSSGNTIYF. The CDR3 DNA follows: TGTGCCAGCAGTTTAAGCAGCTCTGGAAACACCATATATTTT.

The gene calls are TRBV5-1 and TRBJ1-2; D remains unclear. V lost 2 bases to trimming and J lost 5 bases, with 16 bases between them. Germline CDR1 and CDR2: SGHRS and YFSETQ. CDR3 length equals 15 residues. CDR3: CASSFRSGIWYGYTF. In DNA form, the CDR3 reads TGCGCCAGCAGCTTCCGGTCGGGAATTTGGTATGGCTACACCTTC.